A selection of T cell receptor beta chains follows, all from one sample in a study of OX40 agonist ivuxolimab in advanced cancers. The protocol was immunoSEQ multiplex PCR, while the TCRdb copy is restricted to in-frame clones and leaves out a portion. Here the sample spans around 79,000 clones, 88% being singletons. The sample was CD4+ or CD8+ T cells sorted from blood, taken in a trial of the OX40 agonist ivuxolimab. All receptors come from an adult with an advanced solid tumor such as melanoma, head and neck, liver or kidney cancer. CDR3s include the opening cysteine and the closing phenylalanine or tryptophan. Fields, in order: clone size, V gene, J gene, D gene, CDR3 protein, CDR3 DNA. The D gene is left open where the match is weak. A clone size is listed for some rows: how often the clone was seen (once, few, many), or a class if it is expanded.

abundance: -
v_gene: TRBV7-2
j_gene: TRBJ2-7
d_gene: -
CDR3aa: CASSLLPGEYEQYF
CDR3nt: TGTGCCAGCAGCTTATTGCCGGGGGAATACGAGCAGTACTTC

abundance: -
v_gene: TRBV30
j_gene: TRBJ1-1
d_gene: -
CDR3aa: CAWTPREGWNTEAFF
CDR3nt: TGTGCCTGGACCCCCCGGGAGGGGTGGAACACTGAAGCTTTCTTT

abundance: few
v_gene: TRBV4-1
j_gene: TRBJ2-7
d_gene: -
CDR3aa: CASSPTDGEQYF
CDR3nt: TGCGCCAGCAGCCCGACGGACGGAGAGCAGTACTTC

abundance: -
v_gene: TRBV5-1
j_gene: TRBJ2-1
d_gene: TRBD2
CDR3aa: CASSPTIAGNSNEQFF
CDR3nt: TGCGCCAGCAGCCCGACCATAGCGGGAAACAGCAATGAGCAGTTCTTC

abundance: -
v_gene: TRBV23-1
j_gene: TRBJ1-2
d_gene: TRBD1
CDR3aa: CASSRGRGLHYTF
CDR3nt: TGCGCCAGCAGTCGCGGCAGGGGGCTTCACTACACCTTC

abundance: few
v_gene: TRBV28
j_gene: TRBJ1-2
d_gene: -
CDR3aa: CASSSRGDFGGYTF
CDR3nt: TGTGCCAGCAGTTCCCGGGGGGATTTTGGCGGCTACACCTTC

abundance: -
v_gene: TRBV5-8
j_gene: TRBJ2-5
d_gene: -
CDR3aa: CASTLQGGETQYF
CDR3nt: TGTGCCAGCACCTTGCAGGGCGGCGAGACCCAGTACTTC

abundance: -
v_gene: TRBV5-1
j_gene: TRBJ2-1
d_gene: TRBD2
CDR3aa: CASSLTSGSHEQFF
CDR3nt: TGCGCCAGCAGCCTAACTAGCGGGAGCCATGAGCAGTTCTTC

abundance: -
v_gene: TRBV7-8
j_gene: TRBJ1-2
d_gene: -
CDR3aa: CASSLGSADYGYTF
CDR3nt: TGTGCCAGCAGCTTAGGGTCGGCGGACTATGGCTACACCTTC

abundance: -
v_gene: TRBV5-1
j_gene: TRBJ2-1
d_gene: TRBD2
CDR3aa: CASSLESGANEQFF
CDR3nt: TGCGCCAGCAGCTTGGAAAGCGGGGCCAATGAGCAGTTCTTC

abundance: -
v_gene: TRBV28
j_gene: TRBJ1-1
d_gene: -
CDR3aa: CAILPLAGSRGVYGTEAFF
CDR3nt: TGTGCCATCCTTCCTCTTGCCGGGAGCCGAGGAGTTTATGGCACTGAAGCTTTCTTT

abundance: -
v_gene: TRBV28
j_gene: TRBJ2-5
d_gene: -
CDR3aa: CASTRDGGETQYF
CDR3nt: TGTGCCAGCACCCGAGACGGAGGAGAGACCCAGTACTTC

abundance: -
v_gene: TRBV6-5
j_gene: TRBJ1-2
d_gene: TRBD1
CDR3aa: CASSYGDRKGGYTF
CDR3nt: TGTGCCAGCAGTTACGGGGACAGAAAAGGTGGCTACACCTTC

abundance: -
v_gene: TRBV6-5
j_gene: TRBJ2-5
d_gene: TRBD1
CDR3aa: CASSADRGIETQYF
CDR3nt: TGTGCCAGCAGTGCAGACAGGGGTATAGAGACCCAGTACTTC

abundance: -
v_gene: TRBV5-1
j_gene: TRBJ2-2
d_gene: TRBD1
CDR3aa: CASSLVGTVVNTGELFF
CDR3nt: TGCGCCAGCAGCTTGGTCGGGACAGTAGTCAACACCGGGGAGCTGTTTTTT

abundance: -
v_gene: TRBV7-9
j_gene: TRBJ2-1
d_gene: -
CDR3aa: CASSLAIGAIYNEQFF
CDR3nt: TGTGCCAGCAGCTTAGCGATAGGAGCCATTTACAATGAGCAGTTCTTC

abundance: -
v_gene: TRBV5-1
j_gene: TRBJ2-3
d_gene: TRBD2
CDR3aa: CASSFGSSGSDTQYF
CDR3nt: TGCGCCAGCAGCTTTGGTTCTAGCGGGAGTGATACGCAGTATTTT

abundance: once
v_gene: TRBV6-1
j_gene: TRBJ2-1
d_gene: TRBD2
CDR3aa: CASSRTGGPGNEQFF
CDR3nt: TGTGCCAGCAGCCGAACGGGAGGGCCCGGCAATGAGCAGTTCTTC

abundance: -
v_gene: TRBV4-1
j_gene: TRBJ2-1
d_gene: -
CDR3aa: CASRPYLVGSSYNEQFF
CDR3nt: TGCGCCAGCAGACCCTACTTAGTCGGGAGCTCCTACAATGAGCAGTTCTTC

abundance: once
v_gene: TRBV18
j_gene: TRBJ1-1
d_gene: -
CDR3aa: CASSIGQLNTEAFF
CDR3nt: TGTGCCAGCTCTATAGGACAGTTGAACACTGAAGCTTTCTTT

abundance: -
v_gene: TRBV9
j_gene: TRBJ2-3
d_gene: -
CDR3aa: CASSVNADTQYF
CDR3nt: TGTGCCAGCAGCGTAAATGCAGATACGCAGTATTTT

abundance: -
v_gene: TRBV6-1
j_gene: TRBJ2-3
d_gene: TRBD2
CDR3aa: CASSVRTSGRALTDTQYF
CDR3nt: TGTGCCAGCAGTGTTAGGACTAGCGGGAGGGCCCTCACAGATACGCAGTATTTT

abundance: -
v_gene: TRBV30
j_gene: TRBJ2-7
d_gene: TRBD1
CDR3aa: CAWSVQGVSEQYF
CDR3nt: TGTGCCTGGAGTGTACAGGGGGTTAGCGAGCAGTACTTC

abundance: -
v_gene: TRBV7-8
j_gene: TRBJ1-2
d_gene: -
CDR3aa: CASSLQGSGYTF
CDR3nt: TGTGCCAGCAGCTTACAGGGTAGCGGCTACACCTTC

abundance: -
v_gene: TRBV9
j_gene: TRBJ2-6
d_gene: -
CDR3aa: CASSVDEAGANVLTF
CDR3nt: TGTGCCAGCAGCGTAGATGAAGCTGGGGCCAACGTCCTGACTTTC

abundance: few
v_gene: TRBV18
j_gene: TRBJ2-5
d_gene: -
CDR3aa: CASSYKQETQYF
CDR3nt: TGTGCCAGCTCGTACAAACAAGAGACCCAGTACTTC

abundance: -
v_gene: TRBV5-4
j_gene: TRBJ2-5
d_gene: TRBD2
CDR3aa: CASSPSSGVQETQYF
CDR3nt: TGTGCCAGCAGCCCCTCTAGCGGGGTGCAAGAGACCCAGTACTTC

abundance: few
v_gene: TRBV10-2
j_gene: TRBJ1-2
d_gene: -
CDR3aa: CASSEQRVEFIF
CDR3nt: TGCGCCAGCAGTGAGCAACGGGTGGAGTTTATCTTC

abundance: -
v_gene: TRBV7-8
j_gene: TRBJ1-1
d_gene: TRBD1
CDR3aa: CASSGGGAGRDTEAFF
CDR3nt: TGTGCCAGCAGCGGAGGGGGCGCAGGCAGAGACACTGAAGCTTTCTTT

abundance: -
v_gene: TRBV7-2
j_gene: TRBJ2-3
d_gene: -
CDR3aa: CASSLRPGSSTDTQYF
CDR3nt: TGTGCCAGCAGCTTGCGTCCCGGCTCTAGCACAGATACGCAGTATTTT

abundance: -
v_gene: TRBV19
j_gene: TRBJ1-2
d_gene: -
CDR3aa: CASSTQELNYGYTF
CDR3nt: TGTGCCAGTAGTACCCAAGAGCTCAACTATGGCTACACCTTC

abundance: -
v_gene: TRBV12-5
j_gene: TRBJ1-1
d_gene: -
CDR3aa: CASGAQVGGTEAFF
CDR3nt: TGTGCTAGTGGTGCACAGGTGGGGGGCACTGAAGCTTTCTTT

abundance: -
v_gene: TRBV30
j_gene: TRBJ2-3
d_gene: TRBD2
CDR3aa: CAWRRGLAEVEDTQYF
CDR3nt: TGTGCCTGGAGGAGGGGACTAGCGGAGGTGGAAGATACGCAGTATTTT

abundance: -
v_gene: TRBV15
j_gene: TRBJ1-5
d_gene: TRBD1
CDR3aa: CATSRGRTGSNQPQHF
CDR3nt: TGTGCCACCAGCAGAGGTCGGACAGGTAGCAATCAGCCCCAGCATTTT

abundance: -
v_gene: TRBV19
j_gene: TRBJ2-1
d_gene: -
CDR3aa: CASSIRGGYSYNEQFF
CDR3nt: TGTGCCAGTAGTATTAGGGGAGGTTACTCCTACAATGAGCAGTTCTTC